This T cell receptor beta chain emerged from a study of T cell repertoires in cytomegalovirus infection. Study outcomes and limitations: Adding up the frequency of public TCR beta families identified people who carried CMV plus the relevant HLA.

TCRdb passed the reads through MiXCR, listing each CDR3 protein once. The table records about 830,000 distinct CDR3 sequences, 32% of them present only once. The CDR3 contains 13 residues. CDR1 and CDR2 (germline): KGHDR, SFDVKD. As concerns this clonotype: Its target is unknown. At one end the junction does not follow the germline gene, possibly because of a read error.

Sequenced here: cultured CD8+ T cells from PBMCs, sampled from culture after CMV antigen stimulation. This clonotype was sampled from a human donor in good health (CMV status not recorded). Some clones in this sample may be carry-over from other donors' samples. This chain joins TRBV24-1 and TRBJ2-1; TRBD2 is a possible D gene (6 bases). CDR3 amino acids: CATGHGRGNEQVF. CDR3 in DNA: TGTGCCACCGGCCACGGTCGCGGGAATGAGCAGGTCTTC.